Below are 31 T cell receptor beta chains sequenced from a single sample in a study of blood T cell repertoires in COVID-19. Produced via immunoSEQ multiplex PCR; TCRdb's table is partial and in-frame only. The table includes some 80,000 clones, under 80% detected once. The sample was peripheral blood. The receptors derive from a woman older than 75 with active or convalescent COVID-19.

The J gene is TRBJ2-7, the V gene TRBV7-8; D remains unclear. The CDR3 consists of 12 residues. Germline V lookup: CDR1 SGHVS, CDR2 FQNEAQ. V gave up 5 bases and J gave up 7 bases, with 12 bases separating them. The CDR3 DNA is TGTGCCAGCAGCCCAGCGACTGGGGAGCAGTACTTC. Its protein product is CASSPATGEQYF.

This chain connects TRBV6-1 to TRBJ2-7; tentative D call: TRBD1 (5 bases). Deletions cut 1 base from V and 2 bases from J, with 12 bases between. Germline V lookup: CDR1 MNHNS, CDR2 SASEGT. This CDR3 comprises 15 residues. CDR3 residues: CASSEGTTPAYEQYF. CDR3 bases: TGTGCCAGCAGTGAAGGGACAACCCCTGCCTACGAGCAGTACTTC.

The V and J genes are TRBV5-1 and TRBJ2-1; D possibly corresponds to TRBD2 (7 bases). CDR3 length: 14 amino acids. V was trimmed by 7 bases and J by 4 bases, leaving 15 bases between them. Per the germline V gene, CDR1 is SGHRS and CDR2 is YFSETQ. CDR3 amino acids: CASGGGDGYNEQFF. CDR3 nucleotides: TGCGCCAGCGGAGGGGGGGACGGATACAATGAGCAGTTCTTC.

This sequence joins TRBV19 and TRBJ1-5; 7 bases are a match to TRBD1. Unmatched junction bases numbered 10, after V lost 5 bases and J lost 3 bases. CDR1 and CDR2 (germline): LNHDA, SQIVND (reference sequence). CDR3 length: 16 residues. In nucleotides, the CDR3 is TGTGCCAGTAGTTCCCAAGACAGGGCCCCCAATCAGCCCCAGCATTTT. It encodes CASSSQDRAPNQPQHF.

The chain carries TRBV7-9 and TRBJ2-4; D is perhaps TRBD2 (6 bases). Trimming removed 4 bases at V and 2 bases at J, with 15 bases between. Germline lookup yields CDR1 SEHNR and CDR2 FQNEAQ (reference sequence). The CDR3 contains 16 residues. In DNA form, the CDR3 reads TGTGCCAGCAGCTCCAACTCTGCGGGAACCAAAAACATTCAGTACTTC. This encodes CASSSNSAGTKNIQYF.

The gene calls are TRBV9 and TRBJ1-6; no clear D. CDR3 length: 16 amino acids. Trimming left V 0 bases short and J 2 bases short, with 9 bases between. The V gene's germline CDR1 is SGDLS and CDR2 YYNGEE. The CDR3 nucleotides read TGTGCCAGCAGCGTAGAAGGTCAGGCCTATAATTCACCCCTCCACTTT. Its translation is CASSVEGQAYNSPLHF.

The chain recombines TRBV18 with TRBJ2-7; TRBD2 might be the D (7 bases). V was trimmed by 3 bases and J by 3 bases, leaving 18 bases between them. Per germline, CDR1 KGHSH and CDR2 LQKENI. The CDR3 length is 16 residues. For the CDR3, the DNA is TGTGCCAGCTCACCCCAGTTGGGGGGGGGCCTCTACGAGCAGTACTTC. This codes for CASSPQLGGGLYEQYF. The entire variable domain, with the rest obtained from reference TRBV18 and TRBJ2-7, is as follows: NAGVMQNPRHLVRRRGQEARLRCSPMKGHSHVYWYRQLPEEGLKFMVYLQKENIIDESGMPKERFSAEFPKEGPSILRIQQVVRGDSAAYFCASSPQLGGGLYEQYFGPGTRLTVT.

The gene calls are TRBV19 and TRBJ1-6; 8 bases agree with TRBD1. The CDR3 contains 15 residues. Germline V gene data show CDR1 as LNHDA and CDR2 as SQIVND (reference sequence). V lost 6 bases to trimming and J lost 7 bases; unmatched junction nucleotides: 8. CDR3 amino acids: CASSPGDRFNSPLHF. The CDR3 DNA is TGTGCCAGTAGCCCAGGGGACAGGTTCAATTCACCCCTCCACTTT. The full variable domain, in which reference TRBV19 and TRBJ1-6 provide the parts outside the CDR3, is DGGITQSPKYLFRKEGQNVTLSCEQNLNHDAMYWYRQDPGQGLRLIYYSQIVNDFQKGDIAEGYSVSREKKESFPLTVTSAQKNPTAFYLCASSPGDRFNSPLHFGNGTRLTVT.

The chain links TRBV19 to TRBJ2-3; D is undetermined. CDR3 length: 12 residues. Germline V gives CDR1 LNHDA, CDR2 SQIVND (reference sequence). Between the trimmed V and J ends, which lost 0 bases and 7 bases, there was a span of 5 bases. The CDR3 DNA reads as TGTGCCAGTAGTATAGACAGTTATACGCAGTATTTT. It is translated as CASSIDSYTQYF.

The V call is TRBV4-1, the J call TRBJ1-3, with 7 bases identical to TRBD1. The CDR3 spans 17 residues. Unmatched junction bases numbered 13, after V lost 8 bases and J lost 0 bases. Germline V gene lookup returns CDR1 MGHRA and CDR2 YSYEKL. The CDR3: CASPFPGRQGSGNTIYF. The CDR3, as DNA: TGCGCCAGCCCCTTCCCGGGGCGACAGGGCTCTGGAAACACCATATATTTT.

The CDR3 sequence: CASSITGTGLAKNIQYF. CDR3 sequence (DNA): TGTGCCAGTAGTATTACCGGGACAGGGCTAGCCAAAAACATTCAGTACTTC. The chain couples TRBV19 to TRBJ2-4; the match to TRBD1 covers 9 bases. With 3 bases clipped from V and 0 bases from J, the junction kept 6 bases outside the gene matches. The length of the CDR3 is 17 residues. Germline V gene lookup returns CDR1 LNHDA and CDR2 SQIVND (reference sequence).

This chain uses TRBV3-1 (or the pseudogene TRBV3-2) with TRBJ1-6, with 7 bases lining up with TRBD1. The ends lost 3 bases at V and 3 bases at J; junction bases unmatched: 8. There are 17 residues in the CDR3. The germline V gene has CDR1 LGHDT and CDR2 YNNKEL (reference sequence). CDR3 DNA sequence: TGTGCCAGCAGCCAGCAAAAGGGGGCCGACTATAATTCACCCCTCCACTTT. The encoded protein is CASSQQKGADYNSPLHF.

This rearrangement joins TRBV28 to TRBJ1-2; tentative D call: TRBD1 (6 bases). Trimming took off 8 bases at V and 5 bases at J, with 15 bases between the two ends. Germline assignment: CDR1 MDHEN and CDR2 SYDVKM. This CDR3 comprises 13 residues. The CDR3, as DNA: TGTGCCAGCGGCCGGACAGCCTGGTATGGCTACACCTTC. Translation gives CASGRTAWYGYTF.

CDR3 sequence reads: CASSTTQDSSRFFGYTF. The CDR3 DNA reads TGTGCCAGCAGCACAACCCAAGACAGCTCTCGTTTTTTTGGCTACACCTTC. V gene TRBV11-2 combines with J gene TRBJ1-2; D perhaps matches TRBD1 (5 bases). CDR3 length equals 17 residues. Germline CDR1 reads SGHAT; CDR2 reads FQNNGV. Trimming removed 5 bases from V and 7 bases from J, with 26 bases in between.

The chain carries TRBV6-5 and TRBJ2-2; possible D gene TRBD2, 7 bases. There are 14 residues in the CDR3. Germline CDR1 is MNHEY and CDR2 is SVGAGI. The V end was cut by 7 bases, the J end by 9 bases, with 18 bases between. The CDR3 DNA follows: TGTGCCAGCAACTCGCTTGGGGGGGGCCGGGAGCTGTTTTTT. As protein: CASNSLGGGRELFF.

This clone was seen only a few times. J is TRBJ1-2 and V is TRBV14; 7 bases agree with TRBD1. Germline trimming cut 4 bases from V and 7 bases from J; bases unmatched to any gene: 6. Germline CDR1 is SGHDN and CDR2 is FVKESK. This CDR3 is 13 amino acids long. The CDR3: CASSPGQHSGYTF. DNA of the CDR3: TGTGCCAGCAGCCCGGGACAGCACTCTGGCTACACCTTC.

V usage is TRBV19 and J usage is TRBJ1-6, with 8 nucleotides matching TRBD1. J gave up 6 bases and V 9 bases, and 10 bases lay outside the gene matches. From germline, CDR1 is LNHDA and CDR2 SQIVND (reference sequence). CDR3 size: 15 residues. The CDR3 DNA follows: TGTGCCAGCTCGGACAGGGAAAAGGGTAATTCACCCCTCCACTTT. It specifies CASSDREKGNSPLHF.

This rearrangement joins TRBV6-2 or TRBV6-3 to TRBJ2-3; maybe TRBD2 (5 bases). With 4 bases removed from V and 3 bases from J, the gap between germline ends came to 14 bases. CDR3 length equals 15 residues. Germline-derived CDR1 and CDR2 are MNHEY and SVGEGT. The DNA for the CDR3 is TGTGCCAGCAGTTCCCCCGGGGTGGGGACAGATACGCAGTATTTT. It yields the protein CASSSPGVGTDTQYF.

In nucleotides, the CDR3 is TGTGCCAGCAGTGGGACAGGGGGCAAGGGTGAAGCTTTCTTT. Residues: CASSGTGGKGEAFF. The chain is built from TRBV2 and TRBJ1-1; TRBD1 matches 11 bases. The germline CDR1 and CDR2 sequences are SNHLY and FYNNEI. The CDR3 runs to 14 residues. J was trimmed by 7 bases and V by 4 bases; bases with no gene match: 5.

The V call is TRBV5-4, the J call TRBJ2-1; 10 bases are a match to TRBD1. The CDR3 has 18 amino acids. The germline gives CDR1 SGHNT, CDR2 YYREEE (reference sequence). V shed 4 bases, J shed 0 bases, and the junction held 10 bases outside the gene matches. The CDR3 DNA follows: TGTGCCAGCAGCCCCAGTTCGGGACAGGGGAGCTCCTACAATGAGCAGTTCTTC. Its protein product is CASSPSSGQGSSYNEQFF.

The chain combines TRBV7-9 with TRBJ2-5; perhaps TRBD1 as D (5 bases). The CDR3 totals 15 residues. Trimming took 5 bases from V and 2 from J, leaving 15 bases between them. CDR1 is SEHNR, CDR2 FQNEAQ, per germline (reference sequence). The CDR3 spells CASSPSAGRQETQYF. The CDR3 bases are TGTGCCAGCAGCCCGTCGGCAGGGCGACAAGAGACCCAGTACTTC.

The rearrangement links TRBV30 to TRBJ2-2; 9 bases map to TRBD1. The length of the CDR3 is 14 residues. Germline V gene sequence: CDR1 GTSNPN, CDR2 SVGIG (reference sequence). The V segment lost 4 bases and the J segment 5 bases; nucleotides outside the gene matches: 5. For the CDR3, the DNA is TGTGCCTGGAAGGGGGACAGGGAGACCGGGGAGCTGTTTTTT. Translated: CAWKGDRETGELFF.

This chain uses TRBV5-4 with TRBJ2-3; possible D gene TRBD2, 6 bases. V lost 4 bases and J lost 2, with 17 bases in between. CDR3 length: 16 residues. Germline V gives CDR1 SGHNT, CDR2 YYREEE (reference sequence). CDR3 nucleotides: TGTGCCAGCAGCCCTGTTGGGCGGGACCACACAGATACGCAGTATTTT. This codes for CASSPVGRDHTDTQYF.

This clone was recorded many times. The genes are TRBV2 and TRBJ1-5; D not resolved. V shed 7 bases and J shed 2 bases, with 12 bases lying between them. Germline lookup yields CDR1 SNHLY and CDR2 FYNNEI. The CDR3 runs to 14 residues. CDR3 amino acids: CASMGGLGNQPQHF. Here the CDR3 DNA reads TGTGCCAGCATGGGAGGTTTGGGCAATCAGCCCCAGCATTTT.

The rearrangement joins TRBV29-1 to TRBJ1-5; TRBD1 might be the D (6 bases). The germline gives CDR1 SQVTM, CDR2 ANQGSEA. This CDR3 has 13 residues. V lost 6 bases to trimming and J lost 4 bases, with 13 bases between them. The CDR3 loop reads CSVRDNWNQPQHF. Here the CDR3 DNA reads TGCAGCGTCCGGGACAATTGGAATCAGCCCCAGCATTTT.

V is TRBV15 and J is TRBJ1-1; 8 positions agree with TRBD1. CDR3 size: 12 residues. After removal of 8 bases from V and 8 bases from J, the junction contained 7 bases not matched to a gene. CDR1 and CDR2 (germline): LNHNV, YYDKDF (reference sequence). CDR3 amino acids: CATVNRDREAFF. The CDR3 DNA is TGTGCCACCGTAAACCGGGACAGGGAAGCTTTCTTT.

Written as DNA, the CDR3 is TGTGCCTGGGTCCCCGGTGCGGGGGGGCAAGAGACCCAGTACTTC. It is translated as CAWVPGAGGQETQYF. V and J are TRBV30 and TRBJ2-5; 9 bases map to TRBD2. V shed 5 bases, J shed 2 bases, and the junction held 9 bases outside the gene matches. This CDR3 has 15 residues. Germline CDR1 is GTSNPN and CDR2 is SVGIG (reference sequence).

This rearrangement joins TRBV11-2 to TRBJ2-1; 12 nucleotides agree with TRBD1. V dropped 2 bases and J dropped 9; count of bases not matched to a gene: 8. CDR1 and CDR2 (germline): SGHAT, FQNNGV. The CDR3 extends over 16 amino acids. CDR3 protein: CASSLNPGQGAFEQFF. DNA of the CDR3: TGTGCCAGCAGCTTAAATCCGGGACAGGGGGCGTTTGAGCAGTTCTTC.

The chain combines TRBV5-1 with TRBJ1-4; no clear D gene. There are 15 residues in the CDR3. V was trimmed by 3 bases and J by 10 bases, leaving 19 bases between them. The germline gives CDR1 SGHRS, CDR2 YFSETQ. CDR3 loop: CASSSVPEAVGKLFF. As DNA, the CDR3 is TGCGCCAGCAGCTCAGTCCCCGAGGCGGTCGGAAAACTGTTTTTT.

The gene calls are TRBV5-1 and TRBJ1-2; no reliable D call. CDR3 length equals 20 residues. Per germline, CDR1 SGHRS and CDR2 YFSETQ. V was clipped by 0 bases and J by 2 bases, with 26 bases between them. CDR3 DNA sequence: TGCGCCAGCAGCTTGGGGCTTGATGATGACTGGTGGGAGGCCAACTATGGCTACACCTTC. Its protein product is CASSLGLDDDWWEANYGYTF. The variable domain in full, with the rest retrieved from reference TRBV5-1 and TRBJ1-2, is KAGVTQTPRYLIKTRGQQVTLSCSPISGHRSVSWYQQTPGQGLQFLFEYFSETQRNKGNFPGRFSGRQFSNSRSEMNVSTLELGDSALYLCASSLGLDDDWWEANYGYTFGSGTRLTVV.

The chain has TRBV7-6 and TRBJ1-5; 10 bases map to TRBD1. V lost 5 bases and J lost 4; bases outside the gene matches: 5. Germline V gene data show CDR1 as SGHVS and CDR2 as FNYEAQ. The CDR3 is 15 residues long. The CDR3 DNA sequence: TGTGCCAGCAGCCGCGACAGGGGGCGGAATCAGCCCCAGCATTTT. Translation: CASSRDRGRNQPQHF. Full variable domain (missing parts from reference TRBV7-6 and TRBJ1-5): GAGVSQSPRYKVTKRGQDVALRCDPISGHVSLYWYRQALGQGPEFLTYFNYEAQQDKSGLPNDRFSAERPEGSISTLTIQRTEQRDSAMYRCASSRDRGRNQPQHFGDGTRLSIL.